The 31 T cell receptor beta chains below come from one sample, sequenced in a study of T cells in Graves' hyperthyroidism and ophthalmopathy (dated 2019 in TCRdb). Libraries were constructed by multiplex PCR. Sequenced using an Illumina HiSeq 2000. Amplification of TCR beta CDR3 regions was carried out from RNA transcripts. The first round of RT-PCR for the TCR CDR3 was performed with the HTBI primer set and the Qiagen OneStep RT-PCR kit. TCRdb itself trimmed the public reads at Q25 with fastp, ran MiXCR and retained productive beta chains. Rows with one shared CDR3 protein collapse into an entry with the most common genes and DNA. The sample table shows roughly 500,000 distinct CDR3 sequences, and around a quarter are seen once. 11% of the sample goes to the ten largest clones. What was sequenced was blood. The receptor set was obtained from a woman in her thirties with Graves' ophthalmopathy.

V and J are TRBV5-6 and TRBJ2-2, with TRBD2 as a possible D gene (5 bases). CDR3 size: 15 residues. Germline lookup yields CDR1 SGHDT and CDR2 YYEEEE. Trimming pared 5 bases from V and 4 bases from J, leaving 15 bases between. The CDR3 DNA sequence: TGTGCCAGCAGGGTAGGGCTTGGGAGCACCGGGGAGCTGTTTTTT. Translating it yields CASRVGLGSTGELFF.

This clonotype has a count of ten or more. This sequence joins TRBV10-2 and TRBJ2-7; unclear D gene. CDR1 and CDR2 (germline): WSHSY, SAAADI. V lost 6 bases and J lost 0, with 15 bases in between. The CDR3 contains 15 residues. In nucleotides, the CDR3 is TGCGCCAGCAGGGTCTTGGGTGACCTCTCCTACGAGCAGTACTTC. It is translated as CASRVLGDLSYEQYF.

V and J are TRBV11-3 and TRBJ2-2; 15 bases agree with TRBD2. Germline trimming cut 1 base from V and 1 base from J; bases unmatched to any gene: 7. The germline V gene has CDR1 SGHNT and CDR2 YENEEA. This CDR3 comprises 20 residues. CDR3 bases: TGTGCCAGCAGCTTAGGTGTGGGACTAGCGGGAGGTCTGAACACCGGGGAGCTGTTTTTT. Protein product: CASSLGVGLAGGLNTGELFF.

This clonotype has just a few counts. The rearrangement joins TRBV4-1 to TRBJ1-2, with 7 bases fitting TRBD1. V trimming: 5 bases; J trimming: 4 bases; junction bases outside the gene matches: 13. Germline V lookup: CDR1 MGHRA, CDR2 YSYEKL. CDR3 length: 16 amino acids. The CDR3 region is CASSSPGQRISYGYTF. The CDR3 bases are TGCGCCAGCAGCTCACCGGGACAGCGGATTTCCTATGGCTACACCTTC.

The rearrangement joins TRBV24-1 to TRBJ1-2; no reliable D call. Deletions cut 7 bases from V and 5 bases from J, with 22 bases between. Germline lookup yields CDR1 KGHDR and CDR2 SFDVKD. CDR3 length: 16 residues. The CDR3 loop is CATRIRRLMDLYGYTF. As DNA, the CDR3 is TGTGCCACCAGGATCAGACGGCTCATGGACCTATATGGCTACACCTTC.

The table lists this clonotype with a few counts. The CDR3 region has the DNA TGTGCCAGCGAGGACAGCCCCTATCAGCCCCAGCATTTT. Translation gives CASEDSPYQPQHF. The chain has TRBV28 and TRBJ1-5; a possible D gene is TRBD1 (6 bases). V lost 8 bases, J lost 5 bases, and 13 bases lay in between. This CDR3 region has 13 residues. Germline assignment: CDR1 MDHEN and CDR2 SYDVKM. Combining the CDR3 with reference TRBV28 and TRBJ1-5 gives the whole variable domain DVKVTQSSRYLVKRTGEKVFLECVQDMDHENMFWYRQDPGLGLRLIYFSYDVKMKEKGDIPEGYSVSREKKERFSLILESASTNQTSMYLCASEDSPYQPQHFGDGTRLSIL.

This clonotype was seen repeatedly, ten times or more. The genes are TRBV2 and TRBJ1-5; D unresolved. The CDR3 runs 16 residues. Trimming took off 0 bases at V and 3 bases at J, with 12 bases between the two ends. Germline V gene data show CDR1 as SNHLY and CDR2 as FYNNEI. The CDR3 protein is CASSEALSRFNQPQHF. CDR3 DNA sequence: TGTGCCAGCAGTGAAGCGCTCTCCAGATTCAATCAGCCCCAGCATTTT.

This clonotype has only one observation. V usage is TRBV6-2 or TRBV6-3 and J usage is TRBJ1-2; 7 bases align to TRBD1. The CDR3 totals 14 residues. V gave up 6 bases and J gave up 5 bases; unmatched junction bases: 9. Germline loops: CDR1 MNHEY, CDR2 SVGEGT. The CDR3 spells CASRDGQVYYGYTF. In DNA, the CDR3 is TGTGCCAGCAGAGATGGACAGGTTTATTATGGCTACACCTTC.

The V gene is TRBV6-1, the J gene TRBJ1-1; 8 bases agree with TRBD1. This CDR3 spans 16 amino acids. CDR1 is MNHNS, CDR2 SASEGT, per germline. Trimming took 5 bases from V and 7 from J; bases not matched to a gene: 15. The CDR3 region has the DNA TGTGCCAGCAGTCAAGACAGGGGCTATGAACAAGGTGAAGCTTTCTTT. Its protein is CASSQDRGYEQGEAFF.

This clonotype was found many times. The chain couples TRBV6-5 to TRBJ1-2, with 8 positions matching TRBD1. This CDR3 comprises 15 residues. The ends lost 2 bases at V and 8 bases at J; junction bases unmatched: 10. Germline V gives CDR1 MNHEY, CDR2 SVGAGI. CDR3 sequence: CASSYAYGQGDGYTF. CDR3 DNA: TGTGCCAGCAGTTACGCCTATGGACAGGGTGACGGCTACACCTTC.

At least ten counts were recorded for this clonotype. J is TRBJ1-2 and V is TRBV6-5; TRBD1 is a possible D gene (5 bases). This CDR3 is 16 amino acids long. Deletions cut 0 bases from V and 4 bases from J, with 15 bases between. The germline V gene encodes CDR1 MNHEY and CDR2 SVGAGI. The CDR3 DNA is TGTGCCAGCAGTTACTCCAACGCAGGGCGCGGCTATGGCTACACCTTC. Translated: CASSYSNAGRGYGYTF.

This clonotype was detected ten times or more. The chain has TRBV27 and TRBJ1-4; perhaps TRBD1 as D (5 bases). The germline gives CDR1 MNHEY, CDR2 SMNVEV (reference sequence). V shed 6 bases and J shed 4 bases, with 18 bases lying between them. This CDR3 comprises 16 residues. CDR3 DNA sequence: TGTGCCAGCAGGCCATTATTGGGGCTTCATAATGAAAAACTGTTTTTT. Its translation: CASRPLLGLHNEKLFF.

This clonotype was recorded a few times. This chain connects TRBV7-3 to TRBJ2-2, with a possible D match to TRBD2 (6 bases). The CDR3 covers 18 residues. V lost 2 bases, J lost 6 bases, and 22 bases lay in between. The germline CDR1 and CDR2 sequences are SGHTA and FQGTGA. As DNA, the CDR3 is TGTGCCAGCAGCTTACGCGGAGGGCTGCGGATCGGGTCCGGGGAGCTGTTTTTT. It encodes CASSLRGGLRIGSGELFF.

The chain uses TRBV11-3 and TRBJ2-5; 7 nucleotides match TRBD1. V was pared by 2 bases and J by 2 bases, with 8 bases of the junction left unmatched. Germline assignment: CDR1 SGHNT and CDR2 YENEEA. The CDR3 consists of 16 residues. CDR3 in amino acids: CASSLLFGTEQETQYF. CDR3 nucleotide sequence: TGTGCCAGCAGCTTACTGTTTGGGACAGAACAAGAGACCCAGTACTTC. The full variable domain, in which reference TRBV11-3 and TRBJ2-5 provide the parts outside the CDR3, is EAGVVQSPRYKIIEKKQPVAFWCNPISGHNTLYWYLQNLGQGPELLIRYENEEAVDDSQLPKDRFSAERLKGVDSTLKIQPAELGDSAVYLCASSLLFGTEQETQYFGPGTRLLVL.

This clonotype was seen repeatedly, ten times or more. This chain links TRBV4-1 with TRBJ1-5; D unclear. Trimming removed 2 bases at V and 6 bases at J, with 8 bases between. CDR1 is MGHRA, CDR2 YSYEKL, per germline. CDR3 size: 13 residues. The CDR3 DNA reads as TGCGCCAGCAGCCAATTTCCTGGTCAGCCCCAGCATTTT. Protein: CASSQFPGQPQHF.

This clonotype came up many times. J is TRBJ2-2 and V is TRBV12-3 or TRBV12-4, with 12 bases identical to TRBD2. The CDR3 is 15 amino acids. Trimming cost V 6 bases and J 7 bases; bases outside gene matches: 6. The DNA for the CDR3 is TGTGCCAGCAGACCGACTAGCGGGGGTGACGGGGAGCTGTTTTTT. Its translation: CASRPTSGGDGELFF.

At least ten counts were recorded for this clonotype. V and J are TRBV25-1 and TRBJ1-1; D unresolved. CDR3 length equals 14 residues. Germline V gene data show CDR1 as MGHDK and CDR2 as SYGVNS. Trimming pared 1 base from V and 5 bases from J, leaving 11 bases between. The CDR3 DNA reads as TGTGCCAGCAGTGAATCGGTCGTTAGAACTGAAGCTTTCTTT. Protein sequence: CASSESVVRTEAFF.

This clonotype was seen repeatedly, ten times or more. The rearrangement uses TRBV2 and TRBJ2-5, with 8 bases fitting TRBD2. The V gene's germline CDR1 is SNHLY and CDR2 FYNNEI. This CDR3 has 14 residues. Trimming removed 7 bases from V and 1 base from J; junction bases left unmatched: 5. The CDR3 DNA sequence: TGTGCCAGCACCAGCGGGGGAGGCCAAGAGACCCAGTACTTC. Protein: CASTSGGGQETQYF.

This clonotype was observed a handful of times. The V call is TRBV9, the J call TRBJ1-1, with D maybe TRBD1 (5 bases). V was shortened by 3 bases and J by 1 base, with 13 bases between the two germline ends. This CDR3 contains 15 residues. From germline, CDR1 is SGDLS and CDR2 YYNGEE. CDR3 in DNA: TGTGCCAGCAGCGAAAAGTCTACAGGGAACACTGAAGCTTTCTTT. Amino acid sequence: CASSEKSTGNTEAFF.

This clonotype has a handful of counts. The chain is built from TRBV4-1 and TRBJ1-1, with D possibly matching TRBD1 (6 bases). V gave up 3 bases and J gave up 0 bases, with 20 bases separating them. The CDR3 is 18 amino acids. Germline V lookup: CDR1 MGHRA, CDR2 YSYEKL. CDR3 bases: TGCGCCAGCAGCCAGGACGCTGGCATGGGACAAATGAACACTGAAGCTTTCTTT. Translated, it gives CASSQDAGMGQMNTEAFF.

This clonotype was counted at least ten times. V gene TRBV20-1 combines with J gene TRBJ2-2; 7 bases map to TRBD2. CDR1 DFQATT and CDR2 SNEGSKA come from the germline V gene (reference sequence). The V segment lost 2 bases and the J segment 7 bases; nucleotides outside the gene matches: 13. The CDR3 contains 16 residues. In DNA, the CDR3 is TGCAGTGCTAGAAACCCCAGCGGGATCACGGACGGGGAGCTGTTTTTT. It translates to CSARNPSGITDGELFF.

This clonotype was counted a few times. V is TRBV2 and J is TRBJ2-5; a weak D match, TRBD1 (5 bases). CDR1 and CDR2 (germline): SNHLY, FYNNEI. The CDR3 runs to 14 residues. Trimming took off 5 bases at V and 2 bases at J, with 12 bases between the two ends. The CDR3 region has the DNA TGTGCCAGCAGTCAGACAGCGTTACAAGAGACCCAGTACTTC. This sequence encodes CASSQTALQETQYF.

The rearrangement uses TRBV6-1 and TRBJ1-3, with D maybe TRBD1 (6 bases). The CDR3 loop spans 14 amino acids. The germline V gene encodes CDR1 MNHNS and CDR2 SASEGT. Trimming shortened V by 6 bases and J by 3 bases, and 12 bases separated the two germline ends. CDR3 sequence reads: CASRWTADGNTIYF. As DNA, the CDR3 is TGTGCCAGCAGGTGGACAGCGGATGGAAACACCATATATTTT.

There are a few counts of this clonotype. V is TRBV28 and J is TRBJ2-7; 7 bases are shared with TRBD2. The V gene end was trimmed by 5 bases and the J gene end by 2 bases; junction bases not matched to a gene: 3. This CDR3 has 13 amino acids. Germline V gene lookup returns CDR1 MDHEN and CDR2 SYDVKM. The CDR3 region is CASSAGRAYEQYF. CDR3 DNA: TGTGCCAGCAGTGCAGGGAGGGCCTACGAGCAGTACTTC. Complete variable domain (other parts from reference TRBV28 and TRBJ2-7): DVKVTQSSRYLVKRTGEKVFLECVQDMDHENMFWYRQDPGLGLRLIYFSYDVKMKEKGDIPEGYSVSREKKERFSLILESASTNQTSMYLCASSAGRAYEQYFGPGTRLTVT.

V and J are TRBV29-1 and TRBJ2-7; 11 nucleotides match TRBD1. Germline V gives CDR1 SQVTM, CDR2 ANQGSEA. V shed 1 base, J shed 2 bases, and the junction held 1 base outside the gene matches. The CDR3 contains 14 residues. The DNA for the CDR3 is TGCAGCGTTGAAGGGGGACAGGGGGCCTACGAGCAGTACTTC. Protein product: CSVEGGQGAYEQYF.

This clonotype was recorded many times. CDR3 residues: CASNTGIDTEAFF. CDR3 sequence (DNA): TGTGCCAGTAACACAGGGATTGACACTGAAGCTTTCTTT. The V and J genes are TRBV19 and TRBJ1-1; D might be TRBD1 (6 bases). Trimming stripped 7 bases from V and 3 bases from J, with 12 bases between. This CDR3 region has 13 residues. Germline V gene sequence: CDR1 LNHDA, CDR2 SQIVND (reference sequence).

This clonotype was counted many times. The chain recombines TRBV4-1 with TRBJ1-1; D is unclear. The V gene lost 1 base and the J gene lost 4 bases, with 13 bases spanning the gap. CDR1 and CDR2 from the germline V gene are MGHRA and YSYEKL. This CDR3 spans 15 amino acids. CDR3 sequence (DNA): TGCGCCAGCAGCCAAGGCCACAGTCTGGGCACTGAAGCTTTCTTT. Translation gives CASSQGHSLGTEAFF.

The table lists this clonotype with a few counts. V is TRBV3-1 and J is TRBJ2-7; D possibly uses TRBD1 or TRBD2 (6 bases each). Trimming pared 1 base from V and 6 bases from J, leaving 16 bases between. The CDR3 totals 15 residues. Germline V gene data show CDR1 as LGHDT and CDR2 as YNNKEL (reference sequence). CDR3 sequence: CASSQGGTGGGEQYF. CDR3 bases: TGTGCCAGCAGCCAAGGGGGCACTGGAGGGGGCGAGCAGTACTTC.

In this sample, this clonotype turned up many times. The J gene is TRBJ2-5, the V gene TRBV6-1, with D possibly TRBD1 on 5 matching bases. This CDR3 region has 15 residues. The V and J ends lost 2 bases and 2 bases respectively, with 12 bases between them. Germline-derived CDR1 and CDR2 are MNHNS and SASEGT. This CDR3 reads CASSEFPQGQETQYF. CDR3 coding DNA: TGTGCCAGCAGTGAATTTCCCCAGGGACAAGAGACCCAGTACTTC.

This clonotype was recorded at least ten times. V is TRBV4-1 and J is TRBJ2-2, with TRBD1 identical over 7 bases. The length of the CDR3 is 18 residues. The ends lost 4 bases at V and 1 base at J; junction bases unmatched: 12. Germline assignment: CDR1 MGHRA and CDR2 YSYEKL. In DNA form, the CDR3 reads TGCGCCAGCAGCCGCTTCCCGGGACAGCCCAAGAACACCGGGGAGCTGTTTTTT. Protein sequence: CASSRFPGQPKNTGELFF.

At least ten counts were recorded for this clonotype. The chain carries TRBV20-1 and TRBJ2-2, with D uncertain. The CDR3 contains 14 residues. Germline CDR1 is DFQATT and CDR2 is SNEGSKA (reference sequence). The V gene lost 7 bases and the J gene lost 2 bases, with 14 bases spanning the gap. The CDR3 region has the DNA TGCAGTGTTTACGAGGAGAGCAACACCGGGGAGCTGTTTTTT. Translated, it gives CSVYEESNTGELFF.